This T cell receptor (beta chain) was recorded in a study of T-cell memory formation after mild COVID-19. Germline loops: CDR1 MNHEY, CDR2 SVGEGT. The CDR3 is 18 residues long. V dropped 6 bases and J dropped 3 bases, with 25 bases sitting between them. TCRdb recomputed calls from the 5' RACE reads with MiXCR, one row per CDR3 protein. The sample yields 110,000 to 150,000 distinct CDR3 sequences, under 30% seen once. Sequences were obtained from PBMCs or a T cell subset sorted from them (not recorded which). The origin of this receptor is an adult woman who had mild COVID-19 (a few samples of this study predate the infection). Cell type and time point are not known. The chain is built from TRBV6-2 or TRBV6-3 and TRBJ2-3, with a weak D call TRBD2 (7 bases). The DNA of the CDR3 is TGTGCCAGCAGCAATCAGGGGCTAATGCGGGAGTGGACAGATACGCAGTATTTT. Amino acid sequence: CASSNQGLMREWTDTQYF.